These T cell receptor beta chains were read from a single sample in a study of beta chain features in type 1 diabetes. Assay: immunoSEQ multiplex PCR; the TCRdb copy retains only in-frame clones and omits some. The data contain 120,000 or so clones, around 15% of them singletons. Sequencing was performed on central memory CD4+ T cells from blood. These receptors were taken from a young man with type 1 diabetes. Both conserved end residues are part of each CDR3. The order of the fields is V gene, D gene, CDR3 length, J gene, clone size, CDR3 protein, CDR3 DNA. A D gene is named only where the DNA matches it firmly. A clone size is listed for some rows: how often the clone was seen (once, few, many), or a class if it is expanded.

TRBV15	NA	15	TRBJ2-5	NA	CATSREGPSRETQYF	TGTGCCACCAGCAGAGAAGGACCATCGCGCGAGACCCAGTACTTC
TRBV4-2	NA	18	TRBJ2-7	few	CASSQDVASNSLPYEQYF	TGTGCCAGCAGCCAAGACGTGGCGTCGAACTCTCTCCCCTACGAGCAGTACTTC
TRBV27	NA	15	TRBJ2-4	many	CASSFGTPIQNIQYF	TGTGCCAGCAGTTTCGGGACGCCTATTCAAAACATTCAGTACTTC
TRBV29-1	TRBD1	13	TRBJ2-7	NA	CSVAGQDSYEQYF	TGCAGCGTGGCTGGACAGGACTCCTACGAGCAGTACTTC
TRBV10-3	NA	13	TRBJ2-5	many	CAISNWDGETQYF	TGTGCCATCAGTAACTGGGATGGGGAGACCCAGTACTTC
TRBV6-5	NA	15	TRBJ2-4	NA	CAISESGAAKNIQYF	TGTGCCATCAGCGAGTCGGGAGCGGCCAAAAACATTCAGTACTTC
TRBV29-1	TRBD1	14	TRBJ2-1	NA	CSSTGTGGLNEQFF	TGCAGCTCAACCGGGACAGGGGGCCTCAATGAGCAGTTCTTC
TRBV28	NA	15	TRBJ1-6	NA	CASSLPQGRNSPLHF	TGTGCCAGCAGTTTGCCACAGGGCCGGAATTCACCCCTCCACTTT
TRBV18	NA	16	TRBJ2-5	few	CASSPPAGARGETQYF	TGTGCCAGCTCACCACCGGCAGGGGCCCGAGGAGAGACCCAGTACTTC
TRBV9	NA	15	TRBJ1-5	NA	CASSVGQNSNQPQHF	TGTGCCAGCAGCGTAGGACAGAATAGCAATCAGCCCCAGCATTTT
TRBV4-3	TRBD1	14	TRBJ1-1	few	CASSQERTGQRAFF	TGCGCCAGCAGCCAAGAGCGGACAGGGCAAAGAGCTTTCTTT
TRBV9	NA	15	TRBJ2-1	few	CASSSRFGPYNEQFF	TGTGCCAGCAGCTCCCGGTTTGGCCCTTACAATGAGCAGTTCTTC
TRBV15	NA	13	TRBJ2-2	few	CATSRELSGELFF	TGTGCCACCAGCAGAGAGCTGAGCGGGGAGCTGTTTTTT
TRBV30	NA	13	TRBJ2-3	few	CAWSVRQADTQYF	TGTGCCTGGAGTGTTAGGCAGGCGGATACGCAGTATTTT
TRBV6-1	NA	16	TRBJ1-2	NA	CASSEASRRFNYGYTF	TGTGCCAGCAGTGAAGCTTCCCGCAGATTTAACTATGGCTACACCTTC
TRBV25-1	TRBD1	16	TRBJ2-2	few	CASSDPRQGHTGELFF	TGTGCCAGCAGTGACCCCCGACAGGGACACACCGGGGAGCTGTTTTTT
TRBV30	NA	16	TRBJ2-3	NA	CAWRSGSGPGTDTQYF	TGTGCCTGGAGGTCCGGGTCGGGACCCGGAACGGATACGCAGTATTTT
TRBV27	NA	19	TRBJ2-6	few	CASSLLLRAGNSGANVLTF	TGTGCCAGCAGTTTATTGCTTCGGGCGGGGAACTCTGGGGCCAACGTCCTGACTTTC
TRBV7-6	TRBD2	13	TRBJ2-5	many	CATTSGNQETQYF	TGTGCCACTACGAGCGGGAATCAAGAGACCCAGTACTTC
TRBV18	NA	14	TRBJ2-5	NA	CASSFEGDLQAQYF	TGTGCCAGCTCGTTTGAGGGAGACCTACAGGCCCAGTACTTC
TRBV6-5	TRBD1	15	TRBJ2-1	NA	CASSYSGQTYNEQFF	TGTGCCAGCAGTTACTCGGGACAGACCTACAATGAGCAGTTCTTC
TRBV7-2	TRBD2	15	TRBJ2-3	NA	CASRPGLAETDTQYF	TGTGCCAGCAGACCGGGACTAGCGGAAACAGATACGCAGTATTTT
TRBV18	NA	11	TRBJ2-2	few	CASSPPGELFF	TGTGCCAGCTCACCTCCCGGGGAGCTGTTTTTT
TRBV7-2	NA	13	TRBJ1-2	NA	CASRRGALEGYTF	TGTGCCAGCAGACGGGGCGCCTTGGAAGGCTACACCTTC
TRBV7-2	NA	14	TRBJ1-1	few	CASSVTGMNTEAFF	TGTGCCAGCAGCGTGACCGGGATGAACACTGAAGCTTTCTTT
TRBV25-1	NA	16	TRBJ1-3	NA	CASSDPKGLSGNTIYF	TGTGCCAGCAGTGACCCCAAAGGACTCTCTGGAAACACCATATATTTT
TRBV9	NA	13	TRBJ2-3	NA	CASSRPSTDTQYF	TGTGCCAGCAGCCGGCCAAGCACAGATACGCAGTATTTT
TRBV7-9	TRBD1	13	TRBJ2-3	NA	CASSDRATDTQYF	TGTGCCAGCAGCGACAGGGCGACAGATACGCAGTATTTT
TRBV29-1	NA	11	TRBJ1-2	NA	CSSNYAYGYTF	TGCAGCTCCAATTATGCCTATGGCTACACCTTC
TRBV7-3	NA	13	TRBJ2-5	NA	CASSSDRQETQYF	TGTGCCAGCAGCTCGGACAGACAAGAGACCCAGTACTTC
TRBV7-2	NA	14	TRBJ2-2	NA	CASSLYSSSGELFF	TGTGCCAGCAGCTTATACAGTTCGTCCGGGGAGCTGTTTTTT
TRBV18	NA	14	TRBJ2-3	many	CASSPPRGTDTQYF	TGTGCCAGCTCACCACCGAGGGGCACAGATACGCAGTATTTT
TRBV30	NA	13	TRBJ2-3	NA	CAWSRRGVDTQYF	TGTGCCTGGTCAAGGCGGGGAGTAGATACGCAGTATTTT
TRBV7-2	NA	15	TRBJ1-6	few	CASSPFVVDNSPLHF	TGTGCCAGCAGCCCCTTCGTGGTCGATAATTCACCCCTCCACTTT
TRBV7-2	NA	11	TRBJ2-5	NA	CASSSRETQYF	TGTGCCAGCAGCTCGAGGGAGACCCAGTACTTC
TRBV6-6	TRBD2	16	TRBJ2-5	few	CASSYSTTSGQETQYF	TGTGCCAGCAGTTACTCGACCACTAGCGGCCAAGAGACCCAGTACTTC
TRBV29-1	NA	13	TRBJ1-2	NA	CSVGEGSADGYTF	TGCAGCGTTGGGGAGGGGTCGGCGGATGGCTACACCTTC
TRBV29-1	NA	13	TRBJ2-7	NA	CSVVPGGGYEQYF	TGCAGCGTTGTTCCTGGGGGAGGCTACGAGCAGTACTTC
TRBV9	NA	14	TRBJ2-7	NA	CASSVDRVSYEQYF	TGTGCCAGCAGCGTAGACAGGGTCTCCTACGAGCAGTACTTC
TRBV11-2	TRBD1	13	TRBJ2-5	NA	CASSRGGEETQYF	TGTGCCAGCAGCCGAGGGGGCGAAGAGACCCAGTACTTC
TRBV13	NA	14	TRBJ1-3	NA	CASSLYRSGNTIYF	TGTGCCAGCAGCTTATACAGGTCGGGAAACACCATATATTTT
TRBV6-6	TRBD2	15	TRBJ2-5	many	CASSYPSGSKETQYF	TGTGCCAGCAGTTACCCTAGCGGGAGTAAAGAGACCCAGTACTTC
TRBV15	NA	15	TRBJ2-3	once	CATSRVGDRTDTQYF	TGTGCCACCAGCAGAGTGGGCGACCGCACAGATACGCAGTATTTT
TRBV6-5	TRBD1	15	TRBJ1-3	few	CASSYETGTGNTIYF	TGTGCCAGCAGTTACGAGACAGGGACTGGAAACACCATATATTTT
TRBV19	TRBD1	17	TRBJ1-5	NA	CASSIAKDRASNQPQHF	TGTGCCAGTAGTATAGCTAAGGACAGGGCTAGCAATCAGCCCCAGCATTTT
TRBV5-1	TRBD2	15	TRBJ2-7	NA	CASRALAGESYEQYF	TGCGCCAGCAGGGCCTTGGCGGGAGAAAGCTACGAGCAGTACTTC
TRBV5-1	TRBD1	14	TRBJ1-1	few	CASSGQGANTEAFF	TGCGCCAGCAGCGGTCAGGGGGCTAACACTGAAGCTTTCTTT
TRBV29-1	NA	15	TRBJ1-5	NA	CSVSQTGPGDQPQHF	TGCAGCGTTTCTCAGACAGGCCCGGGAGATCAGCCCCAGCATTTT
TRBV7-9	NA	15	TRBJ2-1	NA	CASSRTSLSYNEQFF	TGTGCCAGCAGCCGGACCTCCCTCTCCTACAATGAGCAGTTCTTC
TRBV4-2	TRBD2	17	TRBJ2-1	NA	CASSLTSGGSSYNEQFF	TGTGCCAGCAGCCTTACTAGCGGGGGAAGCTCCTACAATGAGCAGTTCTTC
TRBV14	NA	14	TRBJ1-1	few	CASSQQALNTEAFF	TGTGCCAGCAGCCAACAGGCCCTGAACACTGAAGCTTTCTTT
TRBV18	NA	16	TRBJ1-2	NA	CASSQRTAGSFYGYTF	TGTGCCAGCTCCCAACGTACAGCAGGGAGTTTTTATGGCTACACCTTC